The 26 T cell receptor beta chains below come from one sample, sequenced in a study of OX40 agonist ivuxolimab in advanced cancers. Assay used: immunoSEQ multiplex PCR; TCRdb lists only in-frame clones, some missing. The sample carries 45,000 to 60,000 clones, just under 90% recorded once. The source was CD4+ or CD8+ T cells sorted from blood, collected in a trial of the OX40 agonist ivuxolimab. These receptors all come from an adult with an advanced solid tumor such as melanoma, head and neck, liver or kidney cancer.

The genes are TRBV18 and TRBJ1-1, with TRBD1 identical over 9 bases. V shed 6 bases and J 4 bases; nucleotides not matched to a gene: 6. CDR1 KGHSH and CDR2 LQKENI come from the germline V gene. The CDR3 covers 14 residues. CDR3 in amino acids: CASSSQGAGTEAFF. CDR3 bases: TGTGCCAGCTCGTCACAGGGGGCAGGCACTGAAGCTTTCTTT.

This sequence joins TRBV5-1 and TRBJ1-4, with D possibly being TRBD1 (5 bases). This CDR3 has 13 amino acids. Trimming removed 0 bases from V and 8 bases from J, with 8 bases in between. Germline-derived CDR1 and CDR2 are SGHRS and YFSETQ. The CDR3 here is CASSLGGQEKLFF. For the CDR3, the DNA is TGCGCCAGCAGCTTGGGGGGCCAGGAAAAACTGTTTTTT.

This rearrangement joins TRBV27 to TRBJ2-3; 7 bases fit TRBD2. There are 17 residues in the CDR3. The germline CDR1 and CDR2 sequences are MNHEY and SMNVEV (reference sequence). Trimming removed 3 bases from V and 1 base from J; junction bases left unmatched: 10. Written as DNA, the CDR3 is TGTGCCAGCAGTTTGAGGCGGGGGAGGATCGGCACAGATACGCAGTATTTT. It specifies CASSLRRGRIGTDTQYF.

This clone was seen once. The rearrangement links TRBV28 to TRBJ1-2; 10 nucleotides agree with TRBD1. Germline V gives CDR1 MDHEN, CDR2 SYDVKM. The V segment lost 5 bases and the J segment 0 bases; nucleotides outside the gene matches: 6. The CDR3 contains 16 residues. The CDR3 coding sequence is TGTGCCAGCAGTCCCCGGACAGGGGGGGCTAACTATGGCTACACCTTC. Amino acid sequence: CASSPRTGGANYGYTF.

The gene calls are TRBV7-3 and TRBJ2-1; 7 nucleotides line up with TRBD2. The J segment lost 4 bases and the V segment lost 5 bases, leaving 11 bases of the junction unmatched. Germline lookup yields CDR1 SGHTA and CDR2 FQGTGA. This CDR3 has 16 residues. The CDR3 DNA is TGTGCCAGCAGCCCTCAAGGTGCGGGGGTTTACAATGAGCAGTTCTTC. Translating it yields CASSPQGAGVYNEQFF.

In its sample, this clone was seen a few times. The chain is built from TRBV29-1 and TRBJ2-1; D may correspond to TRBD1 or TRBD2 (5 bases each). The CDR3 is made up of 12 amino acids. V gave up 7 bases and J gave up 4 bases, with 11 bases separating them. CDR1 is SQVTM and CDR2 is ANQGSEA in the germline V gene. Here the CDR3 DNA reads TGCAGCGCTGGTGGGGGTTACAATGAGCAGTTCTTC. Translating it yields CSAGGGYNEQFF.

Concerning this clone: Its ends do not fully match the called genes, so a read error is possible. This chain joins TRBV5-1 and TRBJ1-2; TRBD1 matches 10 bases. The CDR3 is made up of 13 amino acids. The V gene's germline CDR1 is SGHRS and CDR2 YFSETQ. The CDR3 here is CASSFDRGRGYTF. The CDR3 coding sequence is TGTGCCAGCAGCTTTGACAGGGGGCGCGGCTACACCTTC.

The chain recombines TRBV18 with TRBJ1-5; D not certain. Germline V gene sequence: CDR1 KGHSH, CDR2 LQKENI. With 2 bases removed from V and 0 bases from J, the gap between germline ends came to 8 bases. The CDR3 is 15 residues long. For the CDR3, the DNA is TGTGCCAGCTCACCAATGGGCAGTAGCAATCAGCCCCAGCATTTT. It codes for CASSPMGSSNQPQHF.

J is TRBJ2-1 and V is TRBV7-6; D not certain. V lost 8 bases to trimming and J lost 2 bases, with 16 bases between them. This CDR3 comprises 15 residues. CDR1 is SGHVS and CDR2 is FNYEAQ in the germline V gene. The CDR3 nucleotides read TGTGCCAGCGGCCGCGGCTCCTCCACCTACAATGAGCAGTTCTTC. Its translation is CASGRGSSTYNEQFF.

The chain has TRBV15 and TRBJ2-4; D not certain. V lost 4 bases and J lost 4, with 8 bases in between. Per germline, CDR1 LNHNV and CDR2 YYDKDF (reference sequence). The CDR3 is 13 amino acids. Here the CDR3 DNA reads TGTGCCACCAGCACCGTAATGAAAAACATTCAGTACTTC. Translated, it gives CATSTVMKNIQYF.

This rearrangement joins TRBV9 to TRBJ2-7, with D perhaps TRBD2 (6 bases). V lost 1 base to trimming and J lost 2 bases, with 13 bases between them. The CDR3 has 15 amino acids. Looked up from germline, CDR1 is SGDLS and CDR2 is YYNGEE. CDR3 loop: CASSVRPGVPYEQYF. For the CDR3, the DNA is TGTGCCAGCAGCGTAAGGCCGGGGGTTCCCTACGAGCAGTACTTC.

The chain joins TRBV18 to TRBJ2-7, with D perhaps given as TRBD1 or TRBD2 (5 bases each). Looked up from germline, CDR1 is KGHSH and CDR2 is LQKENI. Between the trimmed V and J ends, which lost 1 base and 0 bases, there was a span of 13 bases. The CDR3 has 16 residues. CDR3 region: CASSPQGTFPSYEQYF. As DNA, the CDR3 is TGTGCCAGCTCACCACAAGGGACCTTTCCCTCCTACGAGCAGTACTTC.

This sequence joins TRBV5-1 and TRBJ2-2; D is perhaps TRBD1 (6 bases). In germline, CDR1 is SGHRS, CDR2 YFSETQ. The CDR3 covers 15 residues. Trimming cost V 2 bases and J 3 bases, with 11 bases left between them. For the CDR3, the DNA is TGCGCCAGCAGCTTAGGGGGAATCGACACCGGGGAGCTGTTTTTT. This encodes CASSLGGIDTGELFF.

V and J are TRBV11-2 and TRBJ2-7; D possibly matches TRBD1 or TRBD2 (5 bases each). V was pared by 4 bases and J by 3 bases, with 16 bases between. In germline, CDR1 is SGHAT, CDR2 FQNNGV. The CDR3 runs to 15 residues. The CDR3 protein is CASSWGVGGVYEQYF. CDR3 nucleotide sequence: TGTGCCAGCAGCTGGGGCGTTGGGGGAGTCTACGAGCAGTACTTC.

The rearrangement uses TRBV28 and TRBJ2-7; D perhaps matches TRBD2 (5 bases). The CDR3 runs to 13 residues. Trimming stripped 5 bases from V and 5 bases from J, with 13 bases between. Germline CDR1 is MDHEN and CDR2 is SYDVKM. As DNA, the CDR3 is TGTGCCAGCAGTCCGGACTTCCCCAACGAGCAGTACTTC. Translated: CASSPDFPNEQYF.

The V and J genes are TRBV9 and TRBJ2-1; 11 positions match TRBD2. CDR1 and CDR2 from the germline V gene are SGDLS and YYNGEE. Germline trimming cut 0 bases from V and 6 bases from J; bases unmatched to any gene: 5. The length of the CDR3 is 16 residues. The CDR3 DNA reads as TGTGCCAGCAGCGTAGTAGGGACTAGCGGTGTCAATGAGCAGTTCTTC. Protein: CASSVVGTSGVNEQFF.

This clone has only one observation. The CDR3 sequence is CASRGWGSAQYF. DNA of the CDR3: TGTGCCAGTAGGGGGTGGGGGTCGGCCCAGTACTTC. The chain employs TRBV6-5 and TRBJ2-5, with D tentatively TRBD1 (6 bases). Between the trimmed V and J ends, which lost 9 bases and 9 bases, there was a span of 17 bases. There are 12 residues in the CDR3. Germline CDR1 is MNHEY and CDR2 is SVGAGI.

This chain joins TRBV27 and TRBJ1-5; D possibly corresponds to TRBD1 (6 bases). CDR1 and CDR2 (germline): MNHEY, SMNVEV (reference sequence). The CDR3 has 17 amino acids. V dropped 4 bases and J dropped 3 bases, with 19 bases sitting between them. CDR3 in DNA: TGTGCCAGCAGTTCTTCCCGACGGGGGGGCCCCAATCAGCCCCAGCATTTT. It translates to CASSSSRRGGPNQPQHF.

This chain connects TRBV2 to TRBJ2-6; 7 positions agree with TRBD1. Germline V CDR1 and CDR2: SNHLY, FYNNEI. CDR3 length: 19 amino acids. Unmatched junction bases numbered 12, after V lost 0 bases and J lost 4 bases. CDR3 in amino acids: CASSEALAGGAGGANVLTF. In DNA form, the CDR3 reads TGTGCCAGCAGTGAAGCGTTAGCAGGGGGTGCTGGGGGGGCCAACGTCCTGACTTTC.

The chain joins TRBV7-3 to TRBJ2-3; D unclear. Between the trimmed V and J ends, which lost 5 bases and 4 bases, there was a span of 16 bases. The CDR3 is made up of 15 amino acids. In germline, CDR1 is SGHTA, CDR2 FQGTGA. CDR3 protein: CASSPRSGGADTQYF. CDR3 sequence (DNA): TGTGCCAGCAGCCCCCGGAGTGGCGGCGCAGATACGCAGTATTTT.

V and J are TRBV28 and TRBJ2-5, with TRBD2 matching 7 bases. This CDR3 spans 16 amino acids. V was clipped by 4 bases and J by 5 bases; unmatched bases: 13. In germline, CDR1 is MDHEN, CDR2 SYDVKM. The CDR3 DNA sequence: TGTGCCAGCAGTTCGCGGGAGACAGTTTTATGGGAGACCCAGTACTTC. It codes for CASSSRETVLWETQYF.

The chain links TRBV5-1 to TRBJ2-1; D might be TRBD1 or TRBD2, each matching 5 bases. The CDR3 sequence is 14 residues long. V was pared by 0 bases and J by 4 bases, with 8 bases between. CDR1 and CDR2 from the germline V gene are SGHRS and YFSETQ. For the CDR3, the DNA is TGCGCCAGCAGCTTGGGGGGGATTTACAATGAGCAGTTCTTC. Translating gives CASSLGGIYNEQFF.

The CDR3 spells CSVVAQGARVETQYF. DNA for the CDR3: TGCAGCGTTGTTGCGCAGGGGGCACGAGTAGAGACCCAGTACTTC. The chain is built from TRBV29-1 and TRBJ2-5, with 8 bases identical to TRBD1. Germline V gives CDR1 SQVTM, CDR2 ANQGSEA. The CDR3 contains 15 residues. V was pared by 4 bases and J by 4 bases, with 11 bases of the junction left unmatched.

The chain recombines TRBV28 with TRBJ2-2; a weak D match, TRBD2 (6 bases). Per germline, CDR1 MDHEN and CDR2 SYDVKM. The CDR3 is 15 amino acids. V was trimmed by 8 bases and J by 6 bases, leaving 19 bases between them. This CDR3 reads CASGSPGWGAGELFF. As DNA, the CDR3 is TGTGCCAGCGGTAGCCCGGGATGGGGGGCCGGGGAGCTGTTTTTT.

The chain carries TRBV9 and TRBJ1-4, with D possibly matching TRBD1 (6 bases). With 2 bases removed from V and 4 bases from J, the gap between germline ends came to 15 bases. This CDR3 region has 16 residues. CDR1 is SGDLS and CDR2 is YYNGEE in the germline V gene. The CDR3 spells CASSVATGLDNEKLFF. CDR3 in DNA: TGTGCCAGCAGCGTGGCAACAGGGTTGGATAATGAAAAACTGTTTTTT.

The chain has TRBV7-2 and TRBJ2-1; D is uncertain. V was shortened by 2 bases and J by 9 bases, with 5 bases between the two germline ends. The germline gives CDR1 SGHTA, CDR2 FQGNSA. This CDR3 contains 11 residues. Here the CDR3 reads CASSLSTEQFF. In nucleotides, the CDR3 is TGTGCCAGCAGCTTATCCACTGAGCAGTTCTTC.